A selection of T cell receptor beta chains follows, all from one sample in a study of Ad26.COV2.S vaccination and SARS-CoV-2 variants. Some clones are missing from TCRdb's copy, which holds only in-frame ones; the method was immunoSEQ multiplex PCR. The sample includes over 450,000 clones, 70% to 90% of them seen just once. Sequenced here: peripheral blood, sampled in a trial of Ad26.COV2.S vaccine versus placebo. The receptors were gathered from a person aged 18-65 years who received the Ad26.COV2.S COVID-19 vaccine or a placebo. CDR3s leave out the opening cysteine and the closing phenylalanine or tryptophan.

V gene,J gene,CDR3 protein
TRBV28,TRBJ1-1,ASFGRGTLNTEAF
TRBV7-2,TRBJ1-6,ASSSPTYKGNSPLH
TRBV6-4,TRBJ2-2,ASKNLAGGPGGELF
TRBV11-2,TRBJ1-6,ASSTRTDGANSPLH
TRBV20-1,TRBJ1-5,SAATGRQH
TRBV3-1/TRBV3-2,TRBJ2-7,ASRLAGDSYEQY
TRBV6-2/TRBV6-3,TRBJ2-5,ASSSHLGPPGTQY
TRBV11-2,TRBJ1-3,ASSRDGGLSGNTIY
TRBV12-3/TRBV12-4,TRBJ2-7,ASSFRDYEQY
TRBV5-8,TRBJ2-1,ASSQPPGQGAGDEQF
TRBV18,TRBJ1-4,ASSLAEIGIPNEKLF
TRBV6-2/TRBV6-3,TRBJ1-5,ASSPQGPGNQPQH
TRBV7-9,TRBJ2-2,ASSLISHTGELF
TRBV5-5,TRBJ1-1,ASSRWDRIEAF